This passage covers 18 T cell receptor beta chains from one sample sequenced in a study of blood T cell repertoires in COVID-19. The protocol was immunoSEQ multiplex PCR, while the TCRdb copy is restricted to in-frame clones and leaves out a portion. The sample records tens of thousands of clones, 85% being singletons. Source material: peripheral blood. These TCRs come from a man between 50 and 59 years old with COVID-19, enrolled during active disease.

The rearrangement joins TRBV14 to TRBJ1-1, with D perhaps matching TRBD1 (6 bases). Trimming took off 0 bases at V and 5 bases at J, with 19 bases between the two ends. The CDR3 sequence is 17 residues long. The V gene's germline CDR1 is SGHDN and CDR2 FVKESK. CDR3: CASSQDRTTGPGTEAFF. The CDR3 bases are TGTGCCAGCAGCCAAGATCGTACGACAGGTCCCGGGACTGAAGCTTTCTTT.

The V and J genes are TRBV5-1 and TRBJ1-5; D gene uncertain. CDR1 SGHRS and CDR2 YFSETQ come from the germline V gene. The CDR3 extends over 15 amino acids. The germline V and J ends were trimmed by 5 bases and 0 bases, with 12 bases remaining between them. The CDR3 nucleotides read TGCGCCAGCAGGGTGGGCCCCAGTAGCAATCAGCCCCAGCATTTT. Its protein product is CASRVGPSSNQPQHF.

The rearrangement joins TRBV13 to TRBJ2-3; TRBD2 matches at 9 bases. J gave up 2 bases and V 8 bases, and 5 bases lay outside the gene matches. The germline CDR1 and CDR2 sequences are PRHDT and FYEKMQ (reference sequence). The CDR3 has 14 residues. The CDR3 is CASCRLAVTDTQYF. For the CDR3, the DNA is TGTGCCAGCTGTAGACTAGCGGTCACAGATACGCAGTATTTT.

This clone was observed a few times. The chain joins TRBV13 to TRBJ2-7; the D gene is possibly TRBD2 (6 bases). This CDR3 contains 18 residues. Germline values: CDR1 PRHDT, CDR2 FYEKMQ (reference sequence). Trimming shortened V by 4 bases and J by 4 bases, and 26 bases separated the two germline ends. Here the CDR3 DNA reads TGTGCCAGCAGCTACTCTACGCTCGACGAGTCCGGGGGTTACGAGCAGTACTTC. It encodes CASSYSTLDESGGYEQYF.

V and J are TRBV6-5 and TRBJ2-7; D call uncertain. V lost 7 bases and J 6 bases, leaving 13 bases between the germline ends. The CDR3 is 12 amino acids. Germline lookup yields CDR1 MNHEY and CDR2 SVGAGI. The CDR3 DNA follows: TGTGCCAGCAACAGCAAAATAGGCGAGCAGTACTTC. It translates to CASNSKIGEQYF.

The rearrangement links TRBV5-5 to TRBJ2-1, with TRBD2 matching over 8 bases. The CDR3 runs 13 residues. Looked up from germline, CDR1 is SGHKS and CDR2 is YYEKEE (reference sequence). The J segment lost 10 bases and the V segment lost 0 bases, leaving 3 bases of the junction unmatched. CDR3 nucleotides: TGTGCCAGCAGCTTGGAGCCTAGCGGGGAGCAGTTCTTC. Translation: CASSLEPSGEQFF.

This clone was observed a single time. This rearrangement joins TRBV7-3 to TRBJ1-1; 7 bases align to TRBD1. This CDR3 has 13 residues. The V segment lost 3 bases and the J segment 3 bases; nucleotides outside the gene matches: 1. Per germline, CDR1 SGHTA and CDR2 FQGTGA. This CDR3 is CASSFTGDTEAFF. For the CDR3, the DNA is TGTGCCAGCAGCTTCACAGGGGACACTGAAGCTTTCTTT.

The CDR3 here is CASSQEPAVNTGELFF. Here the CDR3 DNA reads TGCGCCAGCAGCCAAGAGCCAGCGGTGAACACCGGGGAGCTGTTTTTT. The chain uses TRBV4-1 and TRBJ2-2; TRBD2 might be the D (5 bases). The CDR3 has 16 residues. Trimming left V 0 bases short and J 1 base short, with 9 bases between. Germline loops: CDR1 MGHRA, CDR2 YSYEKL.

This clone appeared a few times. The V and J genes are TRBV6-5 and TRBJ2-7; 7 bases line up with TRBD1. The CDR3 contains 11 residues. Germline V lookup: CDR1 MNHEY, CDR2 SVGAGI. The V and J ends lost 10 bases and 4 bases, in that order; junction bases with no gene match: 4. In DNA, the CDR3 is TGTGCCACGACAGGGTTGTACGAGCAGTACTTC. Its translation: CATTGLYEQYF.

The CDR3 reads CASSIQTGRYEQYF. The CDR3 coding sequence is TGTGCCAGCAGCATACAGACAGGGAGGTACGAGCAGTACTTC. The chain has TRBV11-2 and TRBJ2-7; perhaps TRBD1 as D (7 bases). Germline V gene lookup returns CDR1 SGHAT and CDR2 FQNNGV. V was clipped by 5 bases and J by 4 bases, with 15 bases between them. The CDR3 consists of 14 residues.

V gene TRBV6-6 combines with J gene TRBJ1-2, with 7 bases that match TRBD1. V lost 6 bases to trimming and J lost 6 bases; unmatched junction nucleotides: 16. The germline V gene encodes CDR1 MNHNY and CDR2 SVGAGI (reference sequence). The CDR3 consists of 16 residues. The CDR3 sequence: CASRTQTGVIRDGYTF. In DNA form, the CDR3 reads TGTGCCAGCAGGACCCAAACAGGGGTAATTCGAGATGGCTACACCTTC.

V is TRBV5-4 and J is TRBJ1-2; no clear D gene. Per germline, CDR1 SGHNT and CDR2 YYREEE (reference sequence). V shed 1 base and J shed 8 bases, with 18 bases lying between them. CDR3 length: 15 residues. The CDR3 DNA follows: TGTGCCAGCAGCTTGCCCCCTACAGAAATTGTGGGCTACACCTTC. Translation gives CASSLPPTEIVGYTF.

The sample holds a few counts of this clone. The CDR3 region is CASSPARAIASYEQYF. The CDR3 coding sequence is TGTGCCAGCAGTCCTGCGCGGGCCATCGCATCCTACGAGCAGTACTTC. The chain combines TRBV7-9 with TRBJ2-7; a weak D match, TRBD2 (5 bases). The CDR3 spans 16 residues. V was shortened by 6 bases and J by 1 base, with 19 bases between the two germline ends. Germline V lookup: CDR1 SEHNR, CDR2 FQNEAQ (reference sequence).

The chain is built from TRBV7-2 and TRBJ2-3; D is unclear. Germline V gene data show CDR1 as SGHTA and CDR2 as FQGNSA. This CDR3 is 13 amino acids long. The germline V and J ends were trimmed by 2 bases and 4 bases, with 7 bases remaining between them. CDR3 coding DNA: TGTGCCAGCAGCTTAACATCCCCAGATACGCAGTATTTT. Translating it yields CASSLTSPDTQYF.

The gene calls are TRBV6-1 and TRBJ1-2; D is perhaps TRBD1 (6 bases). CDR1 and CDR2 from the germline V gene are MNHNS and SASEGT. Trimming shortened V by 3 bases and J by 3 bases, and 17 bases separated the two germline ends. The CDR3 has 16 amino acids. CDR3: CASSERLQGFYYGYTF. The CDR3 nucleotides are TGTGCCAGCAGTGAGCGATTACAGGGATTCTACTATGGCTACACCTTC.

J is TRBJ2-3 and V is TRBV27; maybe TRBD2 (6 bases). Trimming removed 4 bases at V and 6 bases at J, with 20 bases between. Germline CDR1 reads MNHEY; CDR2 reads SMNVEV (reference sequence). The CDR3 has 16 amino acids. For the CDR3, the DNA is TGTGCCAGCAGTTCGGTCGGGAGTGGAGTGTGGGATACGCAGTATTTT. This encodes CASSSVGSGVWDTQYF.

The rearrangement joins TRBV4-1 to TRBJ1-5; no firm D call. The CDR3 sequence is 17 residues long. Germline CDR1 MGHRA, CDR2 YSYEKL. V lost 0 bases and J lost 1, with 13 bases in between. The CDR3 loop is CASSQELKTVSNQPQHF. The CDR3 region has the DNA TGCGCCAGCAGCCAAGAGCTGAAAACGGTGAGCAATCAGCCCCAGCATTTT.

J is TRBJ1-4 and V is TRBV30, with unresolved D. V gave up 2 bases and J gave up 4 bases, with 11 bases separating them. CDR3 length: 14 amino acids. Germline CDR1 is GTSNPN and CDR2 is SVGIG (reference sequence). The CDR3 sequence: CAWSWQADNEKLFF. CDR3 sequence (DNA): TGTGCCTGGAGTTGGCAGGCCGATAATGAAAAACTGTTTTTT.